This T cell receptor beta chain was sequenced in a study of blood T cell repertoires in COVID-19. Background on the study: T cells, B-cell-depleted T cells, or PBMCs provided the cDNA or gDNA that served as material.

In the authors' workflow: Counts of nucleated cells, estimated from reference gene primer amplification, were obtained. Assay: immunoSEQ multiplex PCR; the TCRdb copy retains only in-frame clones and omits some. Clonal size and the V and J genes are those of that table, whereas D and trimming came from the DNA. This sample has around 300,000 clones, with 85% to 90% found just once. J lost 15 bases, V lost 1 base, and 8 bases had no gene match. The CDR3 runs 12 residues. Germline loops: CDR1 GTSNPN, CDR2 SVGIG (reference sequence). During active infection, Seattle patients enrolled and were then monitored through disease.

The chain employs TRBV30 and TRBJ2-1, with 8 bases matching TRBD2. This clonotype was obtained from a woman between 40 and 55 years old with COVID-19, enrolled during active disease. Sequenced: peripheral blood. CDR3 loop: CAWSGPSGSRFF. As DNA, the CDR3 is TGTGCCTGGAGTGGGCCCAGCGGGAGCCGGTTCTTC.